This TCR beta chain was recorded in a study of tumor-infiltrating lymphocytes in primary liver carcinoma. Study summary: Aged between 30 and 69 years, the patients were men and women.

In its sample, this clonotype was seen once. RNA and DNA were co-extracted from around 20-30 mg of unsorted bulk tissue. Germline CDR1 reads LNHDA; CDR2 reads SQIVND (reference sequence). The CDR3 length is 15 residues. A primer in the constant region served to generate TCR beta cDNA from 450 to 600 ng of total RNA. Three nested multiplex PCR rounds of slightly modified ARM-PCR generated TCR beta libraries. The study ran its first two PCR rounds for 9 to 10 cycles each, using TRBV1-TRBV30 forward primers and a C-beta reverse primer. Each CDR3 protein is one row after TCRdb ran MiXCR on the multiplex PCR reads. The sample holds some 50,000 distinct CDR3 sequences; about two thirds are singletons and the top ten take 29%.

J is TRBJ2-2 and V is TRBV19; a possible D gene is TRBD2 (5 bases). This receptor was obtained from a man aged 40-55 years with primary liver carcinoma and hepatitis B virus infection. Sequenced: liver tumor tissue from sampling region 5. Subset meaning: tumor region T5, tumor centre. CDR3 nucleotides: TGTCCGCCTCGACTGAAGGAGGCGAACACCGGGGAGCTGTTTTTT. It codes for CPPRLKEANTGELFF. Complete variable domain (other parts from reference TRBV19 and TRBJ2-2): DGGITQSPKYLFRKEGQNVTLSCEQNLNHDAMYWYRQDPGQGLRLIYYSQIVNDFQKGDIAEGYSVSREKKESFPLTVTSAQKNPTAFYLCPPRLKEANTGELFFGEGSRLTVL.